The 20 T cell receptor beta chains below come from one sample, sequenced in a study of cytomegalovirus exposure and HLA in healthy donors. Primers included in the PCR were 60 Vbeta and 13 Jbeta primers. Only in-frame clones appear in the TCRdb table, and some are missing; sequencing was by immunoSEQ multiplex PCR. The data hold about 140,000 clones, with 84% observed a single time. Sequenced material: PBMCs. All receptors come from a boy aged 2 to 10 in good health and CMV-seronegative.

This sequence joins TRBV7-9 and TRBJ1-2, with 7 bases identical to TRBD1. V was clipped by 4 bases and J by 3 bases; unmatched bases: 8. Germline V gene sequence: CDR1 SEHNR, CDR2 FQNEAQ (reference sequence). CDR3 length: 15 residues. The CDR3 bases are TGTGCCAGCAGCTCCCCCTCCGGACAGGACTATGGCTACACCTTC. Protein: CASSSPSGQDYGYTF. The complete variable domain, with remaining parts taken from reference TRBV7-9 and TRBJ1-2, reads DTGVSQNPRHKITKRGQNVTFRCDPISEHNRLYWYRQTLGQGPEFLTYFQNEAQLEKSRLLSDRFSAERPKGSFSTLEIQRTEQGDSAMYLCASSSPSGQDYGYTFGSGTRLTVV.

The V call is TRBV6-4, the J call TRBJ2-1; D uncertain. The germline gives CDR1 MRHNA, CDR2 SNTAGT. CDR3 length: 16 amino acids. Deletions cut 0 bases from V and 0 bases from J, with 9 bases between. CDR3 sequence reads: CASSDSLVSSYNEQFF. The CDR3 nucleotides are TGTGCCAGCAGTGACTCTTTGGTTAGCTCCTACAATGAGCAGTTCTTC.

The CDR3 loop is CASSQVAGRTGELFF. The CDR3 region has the DNA TGCGCCAGCAGCCAAGTTGCAGGGCGTACCGGGGAGCTGTTTTTT. The V and J genes are TRBV4-1 and TRBJ2-2; possibly TRBD1 for D (5 bases). CDR3 size: 15 residues. V lost 1 base and J 5 bases, leaving 11 bases between the germline ends. Germline-derived CDR1 and CDR2 are MGHRA and YSYEKL.

The V and J genes are TRBV13 and TRBJ2-5; 10 bases map to TRBD2. The J call may be mistaken, given a closer DNA end match to TRBJ2-7. CDR1 and CDR2 from the germline V gene are PRHDT and FYEKMQ (reference sequence). This CDR3 is built from 14 residues. The CDR3 region has the DNA TGTGCCAGCAGCCGGACTAGCGGATCCTACGAGCAGTACTTC. Amino acid sequence: CASSRTSGSYEQYF.

CDR3 region: CASTTDTAEISGNTIYF. CDR3 nucleotides: TGTGCCAGCACCACGGACACGGCGGAAATCTCTGGAAACACCATATATTTT. This chain uses TRBV9 with TRBJ1-3; TRBD1 might be the D (5 bases). Trimming left V 6 bases short and J 0 bases short, with 19 bases between. The CDR3 has 17 residues. Germline loops: CDR1 SGDLS, CDR2 YYNGEE.

This clone showed up just a few times. This chain uses TRBV6-1 with TRBJ2-1; TRBD2 matches at 8 bases. CDR1 is MNHNS and CDR2 is SASEGT in the germline V gene. The ends lost 4 bases at V and 4 bases at J; junction bases unmatched: 9. The CDR3 length is 16 residues. In DNA, the CDR3 is TGTGCCAGCAGTGGAATACTAGCGGATATATACAATGAGCAGTTCTTC. This translates into CASSGILADIYNEQFF.

The chain uses TRBV2 and TRBJ1-4, with D hard to call. Germline V gene sequence: CDR1 SNHLY, CDR2 FYNNEI. V lost 8 bases and J lost 4, with 14 bases in between. The CDR3 extends over 14 amino acids. The CDR3 loop is CASGLQVHNEKLFF. For the CDR3, the DNA is TGTGCCAGCGGCCTTCAAGTGCATAATGAAAAACTGTTTTTT.

Details on this clone: Its ends do not fully match the called genes, so a read error is possible. The chain employs TRBV30 and TRBJ2-3; D might be TRBD1 (5 bases). The germline V gene encodes CDR1 GTSNPN and CDR2 SVGIG (reference sequence). The CDR3 sequence is 13 residues long. The CDR3 is CAWKAGNTDTQCF. The CDR3 region has the DNA TGTGCCTGGAAGGCAGGGAACACAGATACGCAGTGTTTT.

This clone came up once. The V and J genes are TRBV29-1 and TRBJ1-1, with 8 nucleotides matching TRBD1. V shed 5 bases, J shed 10 bases, and the junction held 18 bases outside the gene matches. The CDR3 totals 15 residues. Germline CDR1 SQVTM, CDR2 ANQGSEA. CDR3 DNA sequence: TGCAGCGTTTCTATCGGACAGGGAACGAAAGGTGGAGCTTTCTTT. Protein sequence: CSVSIGQGTKGGAFF. Together with reference TRBV29-1 and TRBJ1-1, the CDR3 gives the full variable domain: SAVISQKPSRDICQRGTSLTIQCQVDSQVTMMFWYRQQPGQSLTLIATANQGSEATYESGFVIDKFPISRPNLTFSTLTVSNMSPEDSSIYLCSVSIGQGTKGGAFFGQGTRLTVV.

The rearrangement links TRBV2 to TRBJ2-2, with D perhaps TRBD1 (6 bases). CDR3 length: 15 residues. V lost 7 bases and J 7 bases, leaving 19 bases between the germline ends. CDR1 and CDR2 from the germline V gene are SNHLY and FYNNEI. CDR3 sequence (DNA): TGTGCCAGCAACGAAGGTGGGGGCGCGAACGGGGAGCTGTTTTTT. It specifies CASNEGGGANGELFF. The whole variable domain, filled in from reference TRBV2 and TRBJ2-2, reads EPEVTQTPSHQVTQMGQEVILRCVPISNHLYFYWYRQILGQKVEFLVSFYNNEISEKSEIFDDQFSVERPDGSNFTLKIRSTKLEDSAMYFCASNEGGGANGELFFGEGSRLTVL.

CDR3 sequence: CASSLGQETGQVTDTQYF. The CDR3 bases are TGTGCCAGCAGCTTAGGCCAAGAGACAGGGCAGGTCACAGATACGCAGTATTTT. The V gene is TRBV7-9, the J gene TRBJ2-3, with 7 bases matching TRBD1. CDR1 is SEHNR, CDR2 FQNEAQ, per germline (reference sequence). Trimming at V came to 1 base and at J to 2 bases, leaving 12 bases not matched to a gene. This CDR3 region has 18 residues.

The chain couples TRBV4-1 to TRBJ2-7; the match to TRBD1 covers 7 bases. The CDR3 spans 15 residues. V was pared by 4 bases and J by 2 bases, with 8 bases of the junction left unmatched. Per the germline V gene, CDR1 is MGHRA and CDR2 is YSYEKL. The CDR3 DNA follows: TGCGCCAGCAGCCCCCGGGACAGAAAAACCTACGAGCAGTACTTC. Residues: CASSPRDRKTYEQYF.

V is TRBV4-1 and J is TRBJ2-2, with 8 positions matching TRBD2. V lost 4 bases to trimming and J lost 3 bases; unmatched junction nucleotides: 10. Germline V CDR1 and CDR2: MGHRA, YSYEKL. This CDR3 contains 17 residues. CDR3 amino acids: CASSRGVAGGHTGELFF. DNA for the CDR3: TGCGCCAGCAGCCGGGGGGTTGCGGGAGGCCACACCGGGGAGCTGTTTTTT.

The gene calls are TRBV2 and TRBJ2-3; 13 bases are a match to TRBD2. CDR1 and CDR2 (germline): SNHLY, FYNNEI. The trim removed 9 bases at V and 4 bases at J, leaving 10 bases unmatched. The CDR3 consists of 16 residues. This CDR3 is CASALSGTSGADTQYF. CDR3 nucleotide sequence: TGTGCCAGTGCCCTGAGCGGGACTAGCGGGGCAGATACGCAGTATTTT.

The gene calls are TRBV6-1 and TRBJ1-3; D perhaps matches TRBD1 (5 bases). V was cut by 5 bases and J by 4 bases, with 9 bases left in between. The CDR3 loop spans 13 amino acids. From germline, CDR1 is MNHNS and CDR2 SASEGT. The CDR3 reads CASSRTSGNTIYF. As DNA, the CDR3 is TGTGCCAGCAGTCGGACATCGGGAAACACCATATATTTT.

With respect to this clone: The DNA is omitted, as the CDR3 cannot be located on it reliably, and the CDR3 follows TCRdb's listing. V gene TRBV6-1 combines with J gene TRBJ1-5; the table's D call of TRBD1 was not tested on the DNA. Germline-derived CDR1 and CDR2 are MNHNS and SASEGT. The CDR3 is 15 residues long, ends included. CDR3 residues: CASSSSGQGGQPQHF.

The rearrangement joins TRBV2 to TRBJ1-1; D ambiguous. The V and J ends lost 5 bases and 1 base respectively, with 8 bases between them. Germline V CDR1 and CDR2: SNHLY, FYNNEI. The CDR3 length is 13 residues. Here the CDR3 DNA reads TGTGCCAGCAGTTATGGCCCGAACACTGAAGCTTTCTTT. The encoded protein is CASSYGPNTEAFF.

The V call is TRBV7-3, the J call TRBJ2-6; TRBD1 agrees at 7 bases. V shed 1 base and J 1 base; nucleotides not matched to a gene: 7. Germline V gene lookup returns CDR1 SGHTA and CDR2 FQGTGA. There are 18 residues in the CDR3. The CDR3 coding sequence is TGTGCCAGCAGCTTAATCGGGACAGCGTCTTCTGGGGCCAACGTCCTGACTTTC. It codes for CASSLIGTASSGANVLTF.

V and J are TRBV19 and TRBJ1-1, with TRBD1 identical over 11 bases. The CDR3 is made up of 16 amino acids. CDR1 is LNHDA and CDR2 is SQIVND in the germline V gene (reference sequence). Trimming cost V 6 bases and J 2 bases; bases outside gene matches: 8. The DNA for the CDR3 is TGTGCCAGTAGGGGACAGGGGGAGCGGGTCAACACTGAAGCTTTCTTT. This translates into CASRGQGERVNTEAFF.

The chain has TRBV5-1 and TRBJ1-5; D remains unclear. The CDR3 extends over 12 amino acids. Per germline, CDR1 SGHRS and CDR2 YFSETQ. V lost 2 bases to trimming and J lost 8 bases, with 8 bases between them. The CDR3 DNA is TGCGCCAGCAGCTTAACGGGTGAGCCCCAGCATTTT. Translated, it gives CASSLTGEPQHF.